This T cell receptor (beta chain) is drawn from a study of blood T cell repertoires in COVID-19. Overall study: Samples came from the United States, Italy and Spain, spanning acute and convalescent COVID-19. The cDNA or gDNA used as material had been derived from T cells, B-cell-depleted T cells, or PBMCs.

Here immunoSEQ multiplex PCR was the method, and the copy in TCRdb shows in-frame clones only, minus some. The profile covers roughly 360,000 clones, with approximately 89% appearing a single time and 1% to 1.5% taken by the ten largest. This CDR3 has 14 residues. The J segment lost 4 bases and the V segment lost 4 bases, leaving 6 bases of the junction unmatched. Germline lookup yields CDR1 SGHAT and CDR2 FQNNGV. This study enrolled people aged 18 to 89 from about two dozen US geographic areas. The sample comprised PBMCs or T cells enriched from blood (not recorded which). The J gene is TRBJ1-1, the V gene TRBV11-2; 7 bases are shared with TRBD1. This sequence was found in a man aged 25-45 years who had recovered from COVID-19. The CDR3 region has the DNA TGTGCCAGCAGCTCGGCTGACAGGGCCACTGAAGCTTTCTTT. Translation: CASSSADRATEAFF.